The 7 T cell receptor beta chains below come from one sample, sequenced in a study of T-cell memory formation after mild COVID-19. TCRdb passed the 5' RACE reads through MiXCR, listing each CDR3 protein once. The sample lists 50,000 or so distinct CDR3 sequences, roughly 27% seen once, with 43% in the top ten. What was sequenced was PBMCs or a T cell subset sorted from them (not recorded which). The receptors derive from a man aged 18 to 29 who had mild COVID-19 (a few samples of this study predate the infection). Cell type and time point are not known.

This chain connects TRBV7-2 to TRBJ2-5, with 9 bases matching TRBD2. Trimming at V came to 1 base and at J to 5 bases, leaving 11 bases not matched to a gene. This CDR3 contains 17 residues. The germline CDR1 and CDR2 sequences are SGHTA and FQGNSA. Here the CDR3 reads CASSLGVELAGRETQYF. The CDR3 DNA sequence: TGTGCCAGCAGCTTAGGAGTCGAGCTAGCGGGGCGGGAGACCCAGTACTTC.

The CDR3 DNA reads TGTGCCACCAGTTTGACAGGGGGACAGGGTGAGCAGTTCTTC. Translation: CATSLTGGQGEQFF. The chain employs TRBV15 and TRBJ2-1, with 9 bases matching TRBD1. CDR1 is LNHNV, CDR2 YYDKDF, per germline (reference sequence). V dropped 6 bases and J dropped 9; count of bases not matched to a gene: 9. This CDR3 spans 14 amino acids.

This chain uses TRBV20-1 with TRBJ2-7; D unresolved. From germline, CDR1 is DFQATT and CDR2 SNEGSKA (reference sequence). The V end was cut by 5 bases, the J end by 2 bases, with 10 bases between. This CDR3 region has 12 residues. CDR3 protein: CSARSATYEQYV. The CDR3 DNA follows: TGCAGTGCTCGGTCTGCCACCTACGAGCAGTACGTC.

The chain employs TRBV6-5 and TRBJ2-5; 9 bases agree with TRBD1. CDR3 length equals 17 residues. V lost 6 bases and J lost 5; bases outside the gene matches: 16. Germline CDR1 and CDR2: MNHEY and SVGAGI. In DNA, the CDR3 is TGTGCCAGCAGATTAACCCCGAGGGGACAGGGAGGGGAGACCCAGTACTTC. Translated: CASRLTPRGQGGETQYF.

The chain carries TRBV7-9 and TRBJ2-3, with D possibly being TRBD2 (6 bases). This CDR3 is built from 16 residues. Trimming took 5 bases from V and 0 from J, leaving 15 bases between them. Per the germline V gene, CDR1 is SEHNR and CDR2 is FQNEAQ (reference sequence). This CDR3 is CASSRRGAASTDTQYF. As DNA, the CDR3 is TGTGCCAGCAGCCGACGCGGGGCGGCTAGCACAGATACGCAGTATTTT.

This clonotype appeared a few times. The chain links TRBV18 to TRBJ1-5; D is perhaps TRBD1 (6 bases). Germline V lookup: CDR1 KGHSH, CDR2 LQKENI. V shed 4 bases and J shed 8 bases, with 21 bases lying between them. CDR3 size: 16 residues. Here the CDR3 reads CASSHTAGTEGEPQHF. The CDR3 bases are TGTGCCAGCTCACATACGGCAGGGACTGAGGGGGAGCCCCAGCATTTT.

The V call is TRBV5-6, the J call TRBJ1-2; perhaps TRBD1 as D (5 bases). CDR1 and CDR2 from the germline V gene are SGHDT and YYEEEE. V was shortened by 3 bases and J by 5 bases, with 5 bases between the two germline ends. The CDR3 totals 11 residues. The CDR3 reads CASSWGYGYTF. CDR3 sequence (DNA): TGTGCCAGCAGCTGGGGGTATGGCTACACCTTC.